The rows below give T cell receptor beta chains drawn from one sample of a study of a mutant IDH1 vaccine in newly diagnosed glioma. Repertoires were generated with immunoSEQ multiplex PCR, while TCRdb's copy carries only in-frame clones and drops some. The sample shows tens of thousands of clones, approximately 84% of them seen only once. Their target antigens are unknown. The specimen comprised PBMCs, sampled from a glioma patient whose treatment included an IDH1 peptide vaccine. These receptors came from a woman aged 45 to 65 with glioma. Each CDR3 is given with its conserved first and last residue. A D gene is named only where the DNA matches it firmly. Rows give clone size only sometimes, using once, few, many, or a class for an expanded clone.

CDR3nt: TGTGCCAGCAGTTACGGTGGGGATTGGTACGAGCAGTACTTC
CDR3aa: CASSYGGDWYEQYF
j_gene: TRBJ2-7
d_gene: .
v_gene: TRBV28
abundance: .

CDR3nt: TGTGCCAGCAGCCAAGAGTTCGGCACTAGCGGGACCGGGGAGCTGTTTTTT
CDR3aa: CASSQEFGTSGTGELFF
j_gene: TRBJ2-2
d_gene: TRBD2
v_gene: TRBV4-2
abundance: .

CDR3nt: TGCGCCAGCAGCTTGGTGGTCGAGACTGAAGCTTTCTTT
CDR3aa: CASSLVVETEAFF
j_gene: TRBJ1-1
d_gene: .
v_gene: TRBV5-1
abundance: .

CDR3nt: TGCGCCAGCAATCCGGGACAGGGGGCTCACGGCTACACCTTC
CDR3aa: CASNPGQGAHGYTF
j_gene: TRBJ1-2
d_gene: TRBD1
v_gene: TRBV5-1
abundance: .

CDR3nt: TGTGCCATCAGTGAGTCGAAGGGACAGGGAGAGACCCAGTACTTC
CDR3aa: CAISESKGQGETQYF
j_gene: TRBJ2-5
d_gene: TRBD1
v_gene: TRBV10-3
abundance: .

CDR3nt: TGTGCCAGCAGCCCGTATGGGGGGACACTCGAGCAGTACTTC
CDR3aa: CASSPYGGTLEQYF
j_gene: TRBJ2-7
d_gene: .
v_gene: TRBV9
abundance: .

CDR3nt: TGTGCCAGCAGCTTGAGCGATGAGCAGTTCTTC
CDR3aa: CASSLSDEQFF
j_gene: TRBJ2-1
d_gene: .
v_gene: TRBV5-8
abundance: .

CDR3nt: TGTGCCAGCAGTGTCGTCGATTTGGGCTCCTACGAGCAGTACTTC
CDR3aa: CASSVVDLGSYEQYF
j_gene: TRBJ2-7
d_gene: .
v_gene: TRBV6-1
abundance: .

CDR3nt: TGTGCCAGCAGGTCTCACGACAGAAATCAGCCCCAGCATTTT
CDR3aa: CASRSHDRNQPQHF
j_gene: TRBJ1-5
d_gene: .
v_gene: TRBV6-5
abundance: .

CDR3nt: TGCGCCAGCAGCCCCCTTGGGACAGGGCTGGCTGAAGCTTTCTTT
CDR3aa: CASSPLGTGLAEAFF
j_gene: TRBJ1-1
d_gene: TRBD1
v_gene: TRBV5-1
abundance: .

CDR3nt: TGTGCCAGCAGCCAGAGGACAGGGGGCACTGAAGCTTTCTTT
CDR3aa: CASSQRTGGTEAFF
j_gene: TRBJ1-1
d_gene: TRBD1
v_gene: TRBV5-6
abundance: .

CDR3nt: TGTGCCAGCAGGTGCCCCCAGTACTTC
CDR3aa: CASRCPQYF
j_gene: TRBJ2-7
d_gene: .
v_gene: TRBV5-4
abundance: .

CDR3nt: TGCGCCAGCAGCGGTCAATCGAGGACAGGGGCCCACACCGGGGAGCTGTTTTTT
CDR3aa: CASSGQSRTGAHTGELFF
j_gene: TRBJ2-2
d_gene: TRBD1
v_gene: TRBV23-1
abundance: .

CDR3nt: TGTGCCAGCAGCTCTCGAGACCGACTGAACACTGAAGCTTTCTTT
CDR3aa: CASSSRDRLNTEAFF
j_gene: TRBJ1-1
d_gene: .
v_gene: TRBV7-9
abundance: few

CDR3nt: TGTGCCAGCAGCTTAGGAACCCGGAACTATGGCTACACCTTC
CDR3aa: CASSLGTRNYGYTF
j_gene: TRBJ1-2
d_gene: .
v_gene: TRBV7-9
abundance: .

CDR3nt: TGCGCCAGCAGCTTAGGGGGATCCATCGAGACCCAGTACTTC
CDR3aa: CASSLGGSIETQYF
j_gene: TRBJ2-5
d_gene: .
v_gene: TRBV5-1
abundance: .

CDR3nt: TGCGCCAGCAGCCAGGATATTGCGCATGAGCAGTTCTTC
CDR3aa: CASSQDIAHEQFF
j_gene: TRBJ2-1
d_gene: .
v_gene: TRBV4-3
abundance: .

CDR3nt: TGTGCCAGCTCATCTCGCTCTGGGGCCAGCGTCCTGACTTTC
CDR3aa: CASSSRSGASVLTF
j_gene: TRBJ2-6
d_gene: .
v_gene: TRBV18
abundance: .

CDR3nt: TGCGCCAGCAGCCCCCAGACATCCTACGAGCAGTACTTC
CDR3aa: CASSPQTSYEQYF
j_gene: TRBJ2-7
d_gene: .
v_gene: TRBV5-1
abundance: .

CDR3nt: TGTGCCAGTACTGGATACTACGAGCAGTACTTC
CDR3aa: CASTGYYEQYF
j_gene: TRBJ2-7
d_gene: .
v_gene: TRBV19
abundance: .

CDR3nt: TGCGCCAGCAGCTTGGACCAGAGCTCCTATAATTCACCCCTCCACTTT
CDR3aa: CASSLDQSSYNSPLHF
j_gene: TRBJ1-6
d_gene: .
v_gene: TRBV5-1
abundance: .

CDR3nt: TGTGCCAGCAGTGAAGAAACTAGCGGGGCCTACGAGCAGTACTTC
CDR3aa: CASSEETSGAYEQYF
j_gene: TRBJ2-7
d_gene: TRBD2
v_gene: TRBV2
abundance: .

CDR3nt: TGCGCCAGCAGCTCACTGGGGGAGACTAATGAAAAACTGTTTTTT
CDR3aa: CASSSLGETNEKLFF
j_gene: TRBJ1-4
d_gene: .
v_gene: TRBV5-1
abundance: .

CDR3nt: TGCGCCAGCAGCCGCCTTGGACAGAGCCAAGAGACCCAGTACTTC
CDR3aa: CASSRLGQSQETQYF
j_gene: TRBJ2-5
d_gene: .
v_gene: TRBV4-1
abundance: .

CDR3nt: TGTGCCAGCAGCCGGACAGGCGACTATGGCTACACCTTC
CDR3aa: CASSRTGDYGYTF
j_gene: TRBJ1-2
d_gene: TRBD1
v_gene: TRBV5-5
abundance: few

CDR3nt: TGTGCCAGCAGCTTGGGTCAGATCGGCAATCAGCCCCAGCATTTT
CDR3aa: CASSLGQIGNQPQHF
j_gene: TRBJ1-5
d_gene: .
v_gene: TRBV5-6
abundance: .

CDR3nt: TGCGCCAGCAGCCCACTCGTTCTCCGGGGCGGGGGGGCCTACGAGCAGTACTTC
CDR3aa: CASSPLVLRGGGAYEQYF
j_gene: TRBJ2-7
d_gene: TRBD2
v_gene: TRBV5-1
abundance: once

CDR3nt: TGTGCCAGCAGCGCCGGGACAGGGGTAAGCAATCAGCCCCAGCATTTT
CDR3aa: CASSAGTGVSNQPQHF
j_gene: TRBJ1-5
d_gene: TRBD1
v_gene: TRBV9
abundance: .

CDR3nt: TGTGCCTGGAGTTCGGGCGGGGGACTGAGAGATTCACCCCTCCACTTT
CDR3aa: CAWSSGGGLRDSPLHF
j_gene: TRBJ1-6
d_gene: .
v_gene: TRBV30
abundance: once

CDR3nt: TGTGCCAGCAGTGAATACGGTAATGCTAATTCACCCCTCCACTTT
CDR3aa: CASSEYGNANSPLHF
j_gene: TRBJ1-6
d_gene: .
v_gene: TRBV6-1
abundance: few

CDR3nt: TGTGCCAGCAGTCCTCTAGCGGGGGGGCCCAACGAGCAGTACTTC
CDR3aa: CASSPLAGGPNEQYF
j_gene: TRBJ2-7
d_gene: TRBD2
v_gene: TRBV27
abundance: once

CDR3nt: TGTGCCAGCAGCGTAAAGGGAAACTCACCCCTCCACTTT
CDR3aa: CASSVKGNSPLHF
j_gene: TRBJ1-6
d_gene: .
v_gene: TRBV9
abundance: .

CDR3nt: TGTGCCAGCAGTACCTCCGGGACAGTCAAAAAACTGTTTTTT
CDR3aa: CASSTSGTVKKLFF
j_gene: TRBJ1-4
d_gene: TRBD1
v_gene: TRBV28
abundance: .

CDR3nt: TGTGCCAGCAGCGTAGGTCTAGGGGACAGGGGACCCGGGGAGCTGTTTTTT
CDR3aa: CASSVGLGDRGPGELFF
j_gene: TRBJ2-2
d_gene: TRBD1
v_gene: TRBV9
abundance: .

CDR3nt: TGTGCCAGCTCACCATCCCGCGGCACTGAAGCTTTCTTT
CDR3aa: CASSPSRGTEAFF
j_gene: TRBJ1-1
d_gene: .
v_gene: TRBV18
abundance: .

CDR3nt: TGTGCCAGCAGTGAAGCGTCGGGGGGCAGGCAGCCCCAGCATTTT
CDR3aa: CASSEASGGRQPQHF
j_gene: TRBJ1-5
d_gene: .
v_gene: TRBV6-1
abundance: .

CDR3nt: TGTGCCAGCAGTTATCGGACAGGAGCTGGCTACACCTTC
CDR3aa: CASSYRTGAGYTF
j_gene: TRBJ1-2
d_gene: TRBD1
v_gene: TRBV6-5
abundance: .

CDR3nt: TGTGCCAGCAGCTTGCTACAGGGGAGCGAGCAGTACTTC
CDR3aa: CASSLLQGSEQYF
j_gene: TRBJ2-7
d_gene: TRBD1
v_gene: TRBV5-8
abundance: .

CDR3nt: TGTGCCAGCAGCTTAGCGGGGGGGCCTTCAAATGAGCAGTTCTTC
CDR3aa: CASSLAGGPSNEQFF
j_gene: TRBJ2-1
d_gene: TRBD2
v_gene: TRBV6-6
abundance: .

CDR3nt: TGTGCCAGTAGTATGGCGTCTGGGAGGAACACCATATATTTT
CDR3aa: CASSMASGRNTIYF
j_gene: TRBJ1-3
d_gene: .
v_gene: TRBV19
abundance: .

CDR3nt: TGTGCCAGCAGCTTAGGACACAACTATGGCTACACCTTC
CDR3aa: CASSLGHNYGYTF
j_gene: TRBJ1-2
d_gene: .
v_gene: TRBV7-2
abundance: .

CDR3nt: TGTGCCAGCAGCTTAGTCTCGGGGGAACTGGCCTACGAGCAGTACTTC
CDR3aa: CASSLVSGELAYEQYF
j_gene: TRBJ2-7
d_gene: .
v_gene: TRBV7-9
abundance: .

CDR3nt: TGCGCCAGCAGCTTGGAGGCAGGCCCCAATCAGCCCCAGCATTTT
CDR3aa: CASSLEAGPNQPQHF
j_gene: TRBJ1-5
d_gene: .
v_gene: TRBV5-1
abundance: .

CDR3nt: TGCGCCAGCAGCCCCGGGACTTCTTACAATGAGCAGTTCTTC
CDR3aa: CASSPGTSYNEQFF
j_gene: TRBJ2-1
d_gene: .
v_gene: TRBV5-1
abundance: .

CDR3nt: TGTGCCAGTAGTACCAGGGGGCACACTGAAGCTTTCTTT
CDR3aa: CASSTRGHTEAFF
j_gene: TRBJ1-1
d_gene: TRBD1
v_gene: TRBV19
abundance: few

CDR3nt: TGTGCCAGTAGTATAGGGACCAGATCACCGTACTTC
CDR3aa: CASSIGTRSPYF
j_gene: TRBJ2-4
d_gene: .
v_gene: TRBV19
abundance: .

CDR3nt: TGTGCCAGTAGTAGCGGACTAGCGGGGAGCACCGGGGAGCTGTTTTTT
CDR3aa: CASSSGLAGSTGELFF
j_gene: TRBJ2-2
d_gene: TRBD2
v_gene: TRBV19
abundance: .

CDR3nt: TGCAGCGCCGGACTAGCGGGGAGCGCCTACGAGCAGTACTTC
CDR3aa: CSAGLAGSAYEQYF
j_gene: TRBJ2-7
d_gene: TRBD2
v_gene: TRBV29-1
abundance: .

CDR3nt: TGTGCCAGCAGCCCCGTGGGAGCCTACGAGCAGTACTTC
CDR3aa: CASSPVGAYEQYF
j_gene: TRBJ2-7
d_gene: .
v_gene: TRBV5-5
abundance: .

CDR3nt: TGTGCCAGCAGTTTGGAACAGGGGACTGAAGCTTTCTTT
CDR3aa: CASSLEQGTEAFF
j_gene: TRBJ1-1
d_gene: TRBD1
v_gene: TRBV27
abundance: .